This TCR beta chain was obtained from a study of Ad26.COV2.S vaccination and SARS-CoV-2 variants. Study outcomes and limitations: Responses of spike-specific T cells (both CD8+ and CD4+) reportedly showed substantial breadth after vaccination.

Profiled with immunoSEQ multiplex PCR; TCRdb holds only in-frame clones, not every one. The sample records 410,000 or so clones, over 80% being singletons. Treatment indicated: about 20 received Ad26.COV2.S at low or high dose, single or two shots; five or six received placebo; per-sample allocation not given. Sampling took place 63 days after the first vaccine or placebo injection. Expressing Wuhan-strain SARS-CoV-2 spike, an Ad26 vector served as the vaccine. V was trimmed by 2 bases and J by 6 bases, leaving 10 bases between them. This CDR3 has 13 residues. Germline CDR1 is SEHNR and CDR2 is FQNEAQ (reference sequence). A note on this clone: Its antigen is not known.

The chain is built from TRBV7-9 and TRBJ1-2; D is unclear. Sample: peripheral blood, taken in a trial of Ad26.COV2.S vaccine versus placebo. The clonotype was recovered from a person aged 18-65 years who received the Ad26.COV2.S COVID-19 vaccine or a placebo. CDR3 DNA sequence: TGTGCCAGCAGCTTACAGTTCCCGGATGGCTACACCTTC. Its translation: CASSLQFPDGYTF. The variable domain in full, completed from reference TRBV7-9 and TRBJ1-2, reads DTGVSQNPRHKITKRGQNVTFRCDPISEHNRLYWYRQTLGQGPEFLTYFQNEAQLEKSRLLSDRFSAERPKGSFSTLEIQRTEQGDSAMYLCASSLQFPDGYTFGSGTRLTVV.